The rows below give T cell receptor beta chains drawn from one sample of a study of beta chain features in type 1 diabetes. TCRdb keeps only in-frame clones here, not all; method: immunoSEQ multiplex PCR. The sample includes around 250,000 clones, around an eighth of them seen just once. The sequenced sample consisted of naive CD4+ T cells from blood. These receptors were taken from a woman aged 40 to 55 in good health. Both conserved end residues are part of each CDR3. The D gene is left open where the match is weak. Clone size is stated in some rows and not others, as once, few, many or a class when expanded.

J gene: TRBJ2-4; V gene: TRBV25-1; D gene: .; clone size: few; CDR3 protein: CASSEYPQSGLAKNIQYF; CDR3 DNA: TGTGCCAGCAGTGAATACCCTCAATCAGGGTTAGCCAAAAACATTCAGTACTTC
J gene: TRBJ2-3; V gene: TRBV18; D gene: TRBD2; clone size: .; CDR3 protein: CASSPLAGGFMDTQYF; CDR3 DNA: TGTGCCAGCTCACCTCTAGCGGGGGGCTTCATGGATACGCAGTATTTT
J gene: TRBJ1-2; V gene: TRBV7-2; D gene: TRBD1; clone size: few; CDR3 protein: CASSLTGTTGTGAGYTF; CDR3 DNA: TGTGCCAGCAGCTTAACCGGAACTACCGGGACAGGGGCTGGCTACACCTTC
J gene: TRBJ2-5; V gene: TRBV6-5; D gene: TRBD2; clone size: .; CDR3 protein: CASSYSTGGGGETQYF; CDR3 DNA: TGTGCCAGCAGTTACTCGACGGGGGGGGGAGGAGAGACCCAGTACTTC
J gene: TRBJ2-5; V gene: TRBV5-4; D gene: TRBD1; clone size: many; CDR3 protein: CASSPRSRTGKETQYF; CDR3 DNA: TGTGCCAGCAGCCCCAGGAGTAGGACAGGGAAGGAGACCCAGTACTTC
J gene: TRBJ1-4; V gene: TRBV6-5; D gene: TRBD1; clone size: .; CDR3 protein: CASSPDRGLGKLFF; CDR3 DNA: TGTGCCAGCAGCCCGGACAGGGGGCTGGGAAAACTGTTTTTT
J gene: TRBJ1-6; V gene: TRBV6-1; D gene: .; clone size: few; CDR3 protein: CASSEGRQPLHF; CDR3 DNA: TGTGCCAGCAGTGAAGGAAGACAGCCCCTCCACTTT
J gene: TRBJ2-7; V gene: TRBV12-5; D gene: TRBD1; clone size: few; CDR3 protein: CASGLAPGTGLYYEQYF; CDR3 DNA: TGTGCTAGTGGTTTGGCACCCGGGACAGGGCTATACTACGAGCAGTACTTC
J gene: TRBJ1-1; V gene: TRBV5-6; D gene: TRBD1; clone size: .; CDR3 protein: CASSFTGTGGTEAFF; CDR3 DNA: TGTGCCAGCAGCTTTACCGGGACAGGCGGCACTGAAGCTTTCTTT
J gene: TRBJ1-2; V gene: TRBV7-9; D gene: .; clone size: few; CDR3 protein: CASSLRGFYGYTF; CDR3 DNA: TGTGCCAGCAGCCTCAGGGGATTCTATGGCTACACCTTC
J gene: TRBJ1-5; V gene: TRBV7-2; D gene: .; clone size: .; CDR3 protein: CASSPRTGNQPQHF; CDR3 DNA: TGTGCCAGCAGCCCCCGGACGGGGAATCAGCCCCAGCATTTT
J gene: TRBJ2-7; V gene: TRBV5-4; D gene: TRBD1; clone size: .; CDR3 protein: CASSWDRGGEQYF; CDR3 DNA: TGTGCCAGCAGCTGGGACAGGGGAGGCGAGCAGTACTTC
J gene: TRBJ1-1; V gene: TRBV18; D gene: TRBD1; clone size: .; CDR3 protein: CASSPYGTGNTEAFF; CDR3 DNA: TGTGCCAGCTCACCATACGGGACAGGGAATACTGAAGCTTTCTTT
J gene: TRBJ1-1; V gene: TRBV4-1; D gene: .; clone size: many; CDR3 protein: CASSQTGMVAFF; CDR3 DNA: TGCGCCAGCAGCCAAACAGGGATGGTAGCTTTCTTT
J gene: TRBJ1-2; V gene: TRBV7-2; D gene: TRBD1; clone size: few; CDR3 protein: CASSFDRGGGYTF; CDR3 DNA: TGTGCCAGCAGCTTCGACAGGGGTGGCGGCTACACCTTC
J gene: TRBJ1-6; V gene: TRBV4-1; D gene: .; clone size: .; CDR3 protein: CASSQLSGSFGNSPLHF; CDR3 DNA: TGCGCCAGCAGCCAATTATCTGGGAGTTTCGGTAATTCACCCCTCCACTTT
J gene: TRBJ1-1; V gene: TRBV2; D gene: .; clone size: few; CDR3 protein: CASVDSEAFF; CDR3 DNA: TGTGCCAGTGTGGACAGTGAAGCTTTCTTT
J gene: TRBJ2-1; V gene: TRBV9; D gene: TRBD2; clone size: .; CDR3 protein: CASSATTIGGGHGSEQFF; CDR3 DNA: TGTGCCAGCAGCGCCACGACTATCGGGGGGGGCCACGGATCTGAGCAGTTCTTC
J gene: TRBJ1-2; V gene: TRBV2; D gene: TRBD1; clone size: few; CDR3 protein: CASKPGQGLYGYTF; CDR3 DNA: TGTGCCAGCAAACCGGGACAGGGCCTCTATGGCTACACCTTC
J gene: TRBJ2-5; V gene: TRBV9; D gene: TRBD2; clone size: few; CDR3 protein: CASSVEWAGGTETQYF; CDR3 DNA: TGTGCCAGCAGCGTAGAATGGGCGGGGGGCACCGAGACCCAGTACTTC
J gene: TRBJ2-3; V gene: TRBV5-1; D gene: .; clone size: few; CDR3 protein: CASSLDGQGAKHF; CDR3 DNA: TGCGCCAGCAGCTTGGACGGCCAGGGCGCGAAGCATTTT
J gene: TRBJ1-3; V gene: TRBV6-5; D gene: TRBD1; clone size: .; CDR3 protein: CASFRGQGENTIYF; CDR3 DNA: TGTGCCAGCTTCCGTGGACAGGGTGAAAACACCATATATTTT
J gene: TRBJ1-5; V gene: TRBV4-1; D gene: TRBD1; clone size: few; CDR3 protein: CASSQVADRAKYQPQHF; CDR3 DNA: TGCGCCAGCAGCCAAGTCGCGGACAGGGCGAAATATCAGCCCCAGCATTTT
J gene: TRBJ2-7; V gene: TRBV2; D gene: .; clone size: .; CDR3 protein: CASSGSAGVNYEQYF; CDR3 DNA: TGTGCCAGCAGTGGATCCGCAGGGGTGAACTACGAGCAGTACTTC
J gene: TRBJ2-3; V gene: TRBV19; D gene: .; clone size: few; CDR3 protein: CASSIRLASDTQYF; CDR3 DNA: TGTGCCAGTAGTATACGGCTAGCATCCGATACGCAGTATTTT
J gene: TRBJ1-3; V gene: TRBV4-3; D gene: TRBD1; clone size: few; CDR3 protein: CASSQDPPQGVGNTIYF; CDR3 DNA: TGCGCCAGCAGCCAAGACCCCCCCCAGGGGGTTGGAAACACCATATATTTT
J gene: TRBJ1-1; V gene: TRBV10-2; D gene: .; clone size: few; CDR3 protein: CASSRTANTEAFF; CDR3 DNA: TGCGCCAGCAGTCGGACAGCGAACACTGAAGCTTTCTTT
J gene: TRBJ2-1; V gene: TRBV9; D gene: TRBD2; clone size: few; CDR3 protein: CASSVGERGGRREQFF; CDR3 DNA: TGTGCCAGCAGCGTAGGCGAGCGGGGGGGCCGGCGTGAGCAGTTCTTC
J gene: TRBJ2-1; V gene: TRBV9; D gene: .; clone size: .; CDR3 protein: CASSKHQTSFDEQFF; CDR3 DNA: TGTGCCAGCAGCAAGCACCAGACTAGTTTCGATGAGCAGTTCTTC
J gene: TRBJ2-2; V gene: TRBV4-1; D gene: TRBD2; clone size: .; CDR3 protein: CASSHAVGPGGRTGELFF; CDR3 DNA: TGCGCCAGCAGCCACGCTGTGGGTCCGGGGGGGCGTACCGGGGAGCTGTTTTTT
J gene: TRBJ2-3; V gene: TRBV11-3; D gene: .; clone size: .; CDR3 protein: CASSRDADTQYF; CDR3 DNA: TGTGCCAGCAGCCGGGATGCAGATACGCAGTATTTT
J gene: TRBJ2-7; V gene: TRBV11-2; D gene: .; clone size: .; CDR3 protein: CASSLTPAVADF; CDR3 DNA: TGTGCCAGCAGCTTAACCCCCGCCGTAGCGGACTTC
J gene: TRBJ2-1; V gene: TRBV6-5; D gene: TRBD1; clone size: few; CDR3 protein: CASSRQGNEQFF; CDR3 DNA: TGTGCCAGCAGTAGACAGGGAAATGAGCAGTTCTTC